This T cell receptor beta chain was documented in a study of blood T cell repertoires in COVID-19. V gave up 4 bases and J gave up 7 bases, with 13 bases separating them. The CDR3 consists of 13 residues. The V gene's germline CDR1 is LGHDT and CDR2 YNNKEL (reference sequence). Here immunoSEQ multiplex PCR was the method, and the copy in TCRdb shows in-frame clones only, minus some. The data hold hundreds of thousands of clones, with 70% to 90% observed a single time. Sequences were obtained from PBMCs or T cells enriched from blood (not recorded which). The gene calls are TRBV3-1 (or the pseudogene TRBV3-2) and TRBJ2-5, with D maybe TRBD1 (6 bases). This TCR derives from a man aged 35 to 55 in a cohort exposed to, infected with or recovered from COVID-19 (not recorded which). This CDR3 is CASSPTGYGTQYF. The DNA for the CDR3 is TGTGCCAGCAGCCCTACAGGGTACGGGACCCAGTACTTC.